A single sample is the source of the 5 T cell receptor beta chains below, sequenced in a study of molecular identifiers for immune sequencing clone quantification. Each CDR3 protein is one row after TCRdb ran MiXCR on the PCR reads. The table shows 90,000 or so distinct CDR3 sequences, with around 27% occurring only once. The material sequenced was naive CD8+ T cells from blood, with Jurkat cell RNA spiked in. Indicated subset: FACS-sorted CD8+CD4-CCR7+CD45RA+ naive T cells. These receptors all stem from a human donor in good health. Some libraries in this study had Jurkat cell RNA spiked in.

This clonotype appeared a few times. J is TRBJ1-3 and V is TRBV5-1, with 9 positions matching TRBD1. This CDR3 region has 16 residues. Per germline, CDR1 SGHRS and CDR2 YFSETQ. The V and J ends lost 3 bases and 0 bases, in that order; junction bases with no gene match: 4. In DNA form, the CDR3 reads TGCGCCAGCAGCTCAGACAGGGGGAACTCTGGAAACACCATATATTTT. Translated: CASSSDRGNSGNTIYF.

This clonotype occurred once. The chain combines TRBV20-1 with TRBJ2-1, with no clear D. CDR3 length equals 13 residues. Trimming left V 6 bases short and J 0 bases short, with 9 bases between. The germline gives CDR1 DFQATT, CDR2 SNEGSKA (reference sequence). The CDR3 protein is CSARPSSYNEQFF. For the CDR3, the DNA is TGCAGTGCCCGCCCGAGCTCCTACAATGAGCAGTTCTTC.

A word on this clonotype: One end of the junction is discordant with germline, which a read error may explain. V is TRBV19 and J is TRBJ2-2; D may correspond to TRBD1 or TRBD2 (5 bases each). There are 15 residues in the CDR3. Germline V gives CDR1 LNHDA, CDR2 SQIVND (reference sequence). The CDR3 DNA reads as TGTGCCAGTAGTCCGGGACGTCGAAGCACCGGGGAGCTGATTTTT. Translating gives CASSPGRRSTGELIF.

On this clonotype itself: Just one base apart from a much larger clone, this may be a read error. No conserved phenylalanine or tryptophan is present at the end of the CDR3, so a read error is the likely explanation. The V gene is TRBV25-1, the J gene TRBJ2-7, with 10 bases fitting TRBD1. The V gene's germline CDR1 is MGHDK and CDR2 SYGVNS. Trimming at V came to 1 base and at J to 3 bases, leaving 3 bases not matched to a gene. CDR3 size: 15 residues. The CDR3 protein is CASSEWGTGDYEQYY. In nucleotides, the CDR3 is TGTGCCAGCAGTGAATGGGGGACAGGGGACTACGAGCAGTACTAC.

V and J are TRBV20-1 and TRBJ2-7, with a weak D call TRBD1 (5 bases). Germline values: CDR1 DFQATT, CDR2 SNEGSKA (reference sequence). The CDR3 totals 13 residues. V was shortened by 3 bases and J by 5 bases, with 14 bases between the two germline ends. The CDR3 DNA reads as TGCAGTGCTAGGGGGTACAGGACCCACGAGCAGTACTTC. Its translation is CSARGYRTHEQYF.